This T cell receptor (beta chain) is from a study of blood T cell repertoires in COVID-19. On the study more broadly: The analysed material was cDNA or gDNA that came from T cells, B-cell-depleted T cells, or PBMCs.

Measured with immunoSEQ multiplex PCR; TCRdb has only the in-frame clones, and not every one. The sample lists about 190,000 clones; roughly 85% were seen once. The source of this sequence is a woman in her thirties with acute or convalescent COVID-19. The sequenced material came from peripheral blood.

CDR3 coding DNA: TGTGCCAGTAGTCCTCGTCTGGAGCCACCTTATAATTCACCCCTCCACTTT. Protein product: CASSPRLEPPYNSPLHF. The chain carries TRBV19 and TRBJ1-6, with unresolved D. CDR3 length: 17 amino acids. V lost 5 bases to trimming and J lost 4 bases, with 18 bases between them. The germline CDR1 and CDR2 sequences are LNHDA and SQIVND (reference sequence).